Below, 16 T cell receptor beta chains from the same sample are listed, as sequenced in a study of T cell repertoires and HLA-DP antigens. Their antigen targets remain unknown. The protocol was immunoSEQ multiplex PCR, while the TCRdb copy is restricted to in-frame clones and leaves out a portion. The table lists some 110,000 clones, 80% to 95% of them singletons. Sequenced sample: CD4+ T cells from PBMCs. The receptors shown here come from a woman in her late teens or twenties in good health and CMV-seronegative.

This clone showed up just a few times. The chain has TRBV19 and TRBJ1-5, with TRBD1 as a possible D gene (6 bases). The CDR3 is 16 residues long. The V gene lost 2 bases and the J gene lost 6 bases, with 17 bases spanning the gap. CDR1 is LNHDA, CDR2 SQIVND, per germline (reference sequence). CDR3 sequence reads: CASSIRFGGRIQPQHF. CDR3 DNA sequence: TGTGCCAGTAGTATAAGATTCGGGGGGCGAATTCAGCCCCAGCATTTT.

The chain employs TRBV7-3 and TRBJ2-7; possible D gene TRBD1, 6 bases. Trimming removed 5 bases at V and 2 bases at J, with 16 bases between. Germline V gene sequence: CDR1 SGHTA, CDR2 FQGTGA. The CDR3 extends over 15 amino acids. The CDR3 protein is CASSHTGKGPYEQYF. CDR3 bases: TGTGCCAGCAGCCATACAGGGAAAGGGCCCTACGAGCAGTACTTC.

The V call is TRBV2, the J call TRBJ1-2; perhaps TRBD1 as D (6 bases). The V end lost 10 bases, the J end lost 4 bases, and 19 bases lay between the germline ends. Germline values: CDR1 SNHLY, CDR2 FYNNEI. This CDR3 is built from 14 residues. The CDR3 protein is CATPRTDLSYGYTF. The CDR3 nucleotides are TGTGCCACCCCCCGGACAGATTTGAGCTATGGCTACACCTTC.

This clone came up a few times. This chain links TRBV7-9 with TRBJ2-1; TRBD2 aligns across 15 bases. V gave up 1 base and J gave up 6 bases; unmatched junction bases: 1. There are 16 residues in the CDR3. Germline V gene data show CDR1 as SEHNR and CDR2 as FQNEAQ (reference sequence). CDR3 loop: CASSLGTSGRVNEQFF. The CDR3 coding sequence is TGTGCCAGCAGCTTAGGGACTAGCGGGAGGGTCAATGAGCAGTTCTTC.

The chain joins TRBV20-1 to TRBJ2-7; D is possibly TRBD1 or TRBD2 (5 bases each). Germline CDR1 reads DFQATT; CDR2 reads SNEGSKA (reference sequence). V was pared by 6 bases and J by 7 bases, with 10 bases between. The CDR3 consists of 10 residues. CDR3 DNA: TGCAGTGCCCGTTGGGGGGAGCAGTACTTC. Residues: CSARWGEQYF.

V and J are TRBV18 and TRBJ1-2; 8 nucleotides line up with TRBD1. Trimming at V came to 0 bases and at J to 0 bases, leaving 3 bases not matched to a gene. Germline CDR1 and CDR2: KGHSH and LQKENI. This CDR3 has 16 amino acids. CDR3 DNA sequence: TGTGCCAGCTCACCACCGGGACAGGCCGCTAACTATGGCTACACCTTC. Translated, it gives CASSPPGQAANYGYTF.

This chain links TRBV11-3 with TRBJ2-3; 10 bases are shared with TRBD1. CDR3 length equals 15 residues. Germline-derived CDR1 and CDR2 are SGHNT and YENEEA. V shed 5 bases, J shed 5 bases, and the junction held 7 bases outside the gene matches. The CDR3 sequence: CASSPGTGELDTQYF. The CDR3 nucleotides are TGTGCCAGCAGCCCCGGGACAGGGGAGCTAGATACGCAGTATTTT.

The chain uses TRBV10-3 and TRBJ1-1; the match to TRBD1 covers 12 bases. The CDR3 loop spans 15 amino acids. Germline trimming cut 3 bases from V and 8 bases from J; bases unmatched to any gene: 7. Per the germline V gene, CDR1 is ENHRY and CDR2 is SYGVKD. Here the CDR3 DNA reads TGTGCCATCAGTGATTGGGACAGGGGGCTTTCGGAAGCTTTCTTT. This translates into CAISDWDRGLSEAFF.

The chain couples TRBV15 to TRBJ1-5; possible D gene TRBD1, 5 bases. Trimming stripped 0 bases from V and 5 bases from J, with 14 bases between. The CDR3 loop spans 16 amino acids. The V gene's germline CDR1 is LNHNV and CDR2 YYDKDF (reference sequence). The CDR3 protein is CATSRDLTGGHQPQHF. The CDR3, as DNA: TGTGCCACCAGCAGAGATCTCACAGGAGGTCATCAGCCCCAGCATTTT. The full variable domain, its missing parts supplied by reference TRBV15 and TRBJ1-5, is DAMVIQNPRYQVTQFGKPVTLSCSQTLNHNVMYWYQQKSSQAPKLLFHYYDKDFNNEADTPDNFQSRRPNTSFCFLDIRSPGLGDTAMYLCATSRDLTGGHQPQHFGDGTRLSIL.

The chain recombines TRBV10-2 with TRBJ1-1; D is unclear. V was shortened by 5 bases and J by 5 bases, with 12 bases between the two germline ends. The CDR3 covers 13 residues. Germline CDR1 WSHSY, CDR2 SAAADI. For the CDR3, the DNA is TGCGCCAGCAGTAGGGAAGGATGGACTGAAGCTTTCTTT. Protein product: CASSREGWTEAFF.

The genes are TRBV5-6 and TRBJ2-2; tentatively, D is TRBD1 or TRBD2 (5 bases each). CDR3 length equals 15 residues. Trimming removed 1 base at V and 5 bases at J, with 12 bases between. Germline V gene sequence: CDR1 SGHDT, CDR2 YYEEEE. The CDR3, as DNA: TGTGCCAGCAGCTTGAGAGGGCCAGGGACCGGGGAGCTGTTTTTT. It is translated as CASSLRGPGTGELFF.

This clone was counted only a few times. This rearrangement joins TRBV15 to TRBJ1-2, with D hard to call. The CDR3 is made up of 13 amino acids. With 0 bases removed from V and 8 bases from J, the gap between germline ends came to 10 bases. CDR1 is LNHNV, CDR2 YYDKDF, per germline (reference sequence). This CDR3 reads CATSRDRGLGYTF. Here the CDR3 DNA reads TGTGCCACCAGCAGAGATAGAGGCCTAGGCTACACCTTC. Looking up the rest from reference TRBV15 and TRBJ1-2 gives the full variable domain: DAMVIQNPRYQVTQFGKPVTLSCSQTLNHNVMYWYQQKSSQAPKLLFHYYDKDFNNEADTPDNFQSRRPNTSFCFLDIRSPGLGDTAMYLCATSRDRGLGYTFGSGTRLTVV.

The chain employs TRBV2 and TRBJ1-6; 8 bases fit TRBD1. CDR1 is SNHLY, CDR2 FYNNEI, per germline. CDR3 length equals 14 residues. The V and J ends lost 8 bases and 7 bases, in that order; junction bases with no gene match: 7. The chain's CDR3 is CASRRGLGNSPLHF. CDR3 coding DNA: TGTGCCAGCCGCAGGGGGCTTGGAAATTCACCCCTCCACTTT.

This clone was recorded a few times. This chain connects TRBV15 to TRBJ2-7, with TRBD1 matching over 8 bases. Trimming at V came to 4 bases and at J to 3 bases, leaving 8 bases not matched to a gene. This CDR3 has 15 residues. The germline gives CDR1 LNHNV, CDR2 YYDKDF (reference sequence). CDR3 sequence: CATSNPAGGLYEQYV. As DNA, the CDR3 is TGTGCCACCAGCAATCCGGCAGGGGGCCTCTACGAGCAGTACGTC.

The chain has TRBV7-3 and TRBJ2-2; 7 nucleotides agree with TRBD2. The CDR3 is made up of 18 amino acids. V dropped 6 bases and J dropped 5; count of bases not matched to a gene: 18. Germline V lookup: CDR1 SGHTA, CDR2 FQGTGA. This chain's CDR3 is CASSSNVGPSGPTGELFF. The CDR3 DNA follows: TGTGCCAGCAGTTCCAACGTCGGGCCTAGCGGCCCTACCGGGGAGCTGTTTTTT. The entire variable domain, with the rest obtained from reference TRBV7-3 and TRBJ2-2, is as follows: GAGVSQTPSNKVTEKGKYVELRCDPISGHTALYWYRQSLGQGPEFLIYFQGTGAADDSGLPNDRFFAVRPEGSVSTLKIQRTERGDSAVYLCASSSNVGPSGPTGELFFGEGSRLTVL.

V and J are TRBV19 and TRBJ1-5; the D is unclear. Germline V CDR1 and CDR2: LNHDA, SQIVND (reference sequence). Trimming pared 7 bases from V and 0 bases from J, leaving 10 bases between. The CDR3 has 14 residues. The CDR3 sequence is CASTTDHSNQPQHF. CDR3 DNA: TGTGCCAGTACGACGGACCATAGCAATCAGCCCCAGCATTTT. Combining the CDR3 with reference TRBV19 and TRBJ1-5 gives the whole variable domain DGGITQSPKYLFRKEGQNVTLSCEQNLNHDAMYWYRQDPGQGLRLIYYSQIVNDFQKGDIAEGYSVSREKKESFPLTVTSAQKNPTAFYLCASTTDHSNQPQHFGDGTRLSIL.